The 19 T cell receptor beta chains reported below all come from one sample, sequenced in a study of cytomegalovirus exposure and HLA in healthy donors. The PCR had 60 Vbeta and 13 Jbeta primers. The protocol was immunoSEQ multiplex PCR, while the TCRdb copy is restricted to in-frame clones and leaves out a portion. The table records over 200,000 clones, more than 85% of them present only once. The source material was PBMCs. These receptors all come from a woman under 30 in good health and CMV-seronegative.

The gene calls are TRBV9 and TRBJ1-1; D unclear. Trimming stripped 1 base from V and 2 bases from J, with 12 bases between. CDR1 SGDLS and CDR2 YYNGEE come from the germline V gene. The CDR3 contains 15 residues. For the CDR3, the DNA is TGTGCCAGCAGCGTACATCGAGGGTTTAACACTGAAGCTTTCTTT. Encoded protein: CASSVHRGFNTEAFF.

The chain is built from TRBV25-1 and TRBJ1-4; possibly TRBD1 for D (6 bases). From germline, CDR1 is MGHDK and CDR2 SYGVNS. The CDR3 spans 15 residues. V lost 3 bases and J 7 bases, leaving 15 bases between the germline ends. CDR3 sequence reads: CASSDPTTGSEKLFF. Written as DNA, the CDR3 is TGTGCCAGCAGTGACCCTACTACAGGGTCTGAAAAACTGTTTTTT.

The rearrangement joins TRBV27 to TRBJ1-1; 8 bases are a match to TRBD1. V was pared by 2 bases and J by 2 bases, with 4 bases of the junction left unmatched. The germline CDR1 and CDR2 sequences are MNHEY and SMNVEV (reference sequence). This CDR3 has 15 residues. The chain's CDR3 is CASSLGTGTNTEAFF. The CDR3 DNA reads TGTGCCAGCAGTTTAGGGACAGGTACTAACACTGAAGCTTTCTTT.

This chain joins TRBV18 and TRBJ1-5; 7 positions match TRBD1. This CDR3 is built from 16 residues. The V gene end was trimmed by 0 bases and the J gene end by 2 bases; junction bases not matched to a gene: 4. Germline values: CDR1 KGHSH, CDR2 LQKENI. The chain's CDR3 is CASSPPGRGGNQPQHF. The CDR3 DNA is TGTGCCAGCTCACCACCCGGCAGGGGGGGCAATCAGCCCCAGCATTTT.

The chain couples TRBV5-4 to TRBJ2-5, with a weak D call TRBD1 (6 bases). CDR3 length: 16 residues. Germline V CDR1 and CDR2: SGHNT, YYREEE (reference sequence). V shed 4 bases and J shed 2 bases, with 18 bases lying between them. The CDR3 DNA follows: TGTGCCAGCAGCCCGGATACGGCAGGGGCTCAAGAGACCCAGTACTTC. Translation gives CASSPDTAGAQETQYF.

The rearrangement uses TRBV7-2 and TRBJ1-2; TRBD1 matches 10 bases. CDR1 SGHTA and CDR2 FQGNSA come from the germline V gene. This CDR3 has 14 residues. The junction had 5 bases not matched to a gene; V was cut back by 5 bases and J by 5 bases. The CDR3 here is CASSIGTGEYGYTF. CDR3 coding DNA: TGTGCCAGCAGCATCGGGACAGGGGAGTATGGCTACACCTTC.

The J gene is TRBJ2-1, the V gene TRBV5-6, with 9 bases identical to TRBD2. This CDR3 is built from 15 residues. The germline V gene has CDR1 SGHDT and CDR2 YYEEEE. V lost 5 bases, J lost 9 bases, and 12 bases stayed unmatched. The chain's CDR3 is CASSQRGVPLGEQFF. The CDR3 DNA reads as TGTGCCAGCAGTCAGCGGGGGGTACCGTTGGGTGAGCAGTTCTTC.

The rearrangement joins TRBV25-1 to TRBJ2-1; 8 bases align to TRBD2. The CDR3 is 16 residues long. Per the germline V gene, CDR1 is MGHDK and CDR2 is SYGVNS. J was trimmed by 2 bases and V by 4 bases; bases with no gene match: 7. CDR3 sequence (DNA): TGTGCCAGCAGTGCCCTAGCGGGCGAGACCTACAATGAGCAGTTCTTC. Protein: CASSALAGETYNEQFF.

The rearrangement uses TRBV11-2 and TRBJ2-5, with D tentatively TRBD2 (5 bases). The CDR3 totals 11 residues. Trimming stripped 5 bases from V and 13 bases from J, with 14 bases between. Germline V gene lookup returns CDR1 SGHAT and CDR2 FQNNGV. The CDR3: CASSPSSVGYF. Here the CDR3 DNA reads TGTGCCAGCAGCCCTAGCTCGGTCGGGTACTTC.

This chain joins TRBV5-6 and TRBJ2-7, with 7 positions matching TRBD1. CDR1 is SGHDT, CDR2 YYEEEE, per germline. CDR3 size: 13 residues. The ends lost 4 bases at V and 5 bases at J; junction bases unmatched: 6. Here the CDR3 DNA reads TGTGCCAGCAGCCAAATTGACAGGGACGAGCAGTACTTC. Protein product: CASSQIDRDEQYF.

This chain links TRBV4-3 with TRBJ1-3; D not resolved. V lost 0 bases, J lost 0 bases, and 6 bases lay in between. This CDR3 is built from 15 residues. Germline V gives CDR1 LGHNA, CDR2 YSLEER. The CDR3 bases are TGCGCCAGCAGCCAAGATGCAGGCTCTGGAAACACCATATATTTT. Translating it yields CASSQDAGSGNTIYF.

The CDR3 is CAIKRAEGVTQYF. In DNA, the CDR3 is TGTGCCATCAAACGGGCCGAGGGGGTTACGCAGTATTTT. This chain connects TRBV10-3 to TRBJ2-3, with D maybe TRBD1 (6 bases). In germline, CDR1 is ENHRY, CDR2 SYGVKD. V was cut by 7 bases and J by 8 bases, with 16 bases left in between. The CDR3 totals 13 residues.

This rearrangement joins TRBV7-4 to TRBJ1-1, with D unclear. CDR1 and CDR2 from the germline V gene are SGHVT and SQSDAQ. This CDR3 has 16 residues. V lost 8 bases to trimming and J lost 1 base, with 20 bases between them. This CDR3 is CASGEWAATSNTEAFF. CDR3 in DNA: TGTGCCAGCGGGGAGTGGGCAGCTACATCGAACACTGAAGCTTTCTTT.

This rearrangement joins TRBV4-3 to TRBJ1-1; D is possibly TRBD1 (5 bases). Trimming pared 4 bases from V and 1 base from J, leaving 10 bases between. The CDR3 runs 14 residues. CDR1 and CDR2 from the germline V gene are LGHNA and YSLEER. CDR3 DNA: TGCGCCAGCAGCCTTATCCAGGGGAACACTGAAGCTTTCTTT. It codes for CASSLIQGNTEAFF.

The chain joins TRBV7-2 to TRBJ2-2, with 8 positions matching TRBD2. There are 14 residues in the CDR3. Trimming removed 3 bases from V and 6 bases from J; junction bases left unmatched: 3. Germline CDR1 and CDR2: SGHTA and FQGNSA. CDR3 coding DNA: TGTGCCAGCAGCTTTCCAGCGGGGGCCGGGGAGCTGTTTTTT. This translates into CASSFPAGAGELFF. The full variable domain, its missing parts supplied by reference TRBV7-2 and TRBJ2-2, is GAGVSQSPSNKVTEKGKDVELRCDPISGHTALYWYRQSLGQGLEFLIYFQGNSAPDKSGLPSDRFSAERTGGSVSTLTIQRTQQEDSAVYLCASSFPAGAGELFFGEGSRLTVL.

V is TRBV19 and J is TRBJ2-7; TRBD2 matches at 8 bases. The CDR3 contains 16 residues. CDR1 and CDR2 from the germline V gene are LNHDA and SQIVND (reference sequence). After removal of 9 bases from V and 2 bases from J, the junction contained 15 bases not matched to a gene. The CDR3 reads CASQPRDAGGTYEQYF. In DNA, the CDR3 is TGTGCCAGCCAGCCGAGAGATGCGGGAGGAACCTACGAGCAGTACTTC.

The chain is built from TRBV6-5 and TRBJ2-7; the match to TRBD1 covers 9 bases. J lost 6 bases, V lost 6 bases, and 6 bases had no gene match. From germline, CDR1 is MNHEY and CDR2 SVGAGI. The CDR3 length is 13 residues. CDR3 region: CASSGQGRGEQYF. The CDR3 region has the DNA TGTGCCAGCAGCGGACAGGGGAGGGGCGAGCAGTACTTC.

This chain links TRBV18 with TRBJ1-4, with D unresolved. The V gene's germline CDR1 is KGHSH and CDR2 LQKENI. The length of the CDR3 is 15 residues. V was clipped by 0 bases and J by 5 bases, with 10 bases between them. The CDR3 DNA reads as TGTGCCAGCTCACCACCGGCGCAACAGAATGAAAAACTGTTTTTT. This codes for CASSPPAQQNEKLFF.

The chain carries TRBV27 and TRBJ2-7, with D hard to call. V lost 2 bases and J 3 bases, leaving 17 bases between the germline ends. The CDR3 covers 16 residues. CDR1 is MNHEY, CDR2 SMNVEV, per germline (reference sequence). The CDR3 loop is CASSLNLGRDNYEQYF. Here the CDR3 DNA reads TGTGCCAGCAGTTTAAATTTGGGCAGAGATAACTACGAGCAGTACTTC.